What follows are 25 T cell receptor beta chains derived from one specimen sequenced in a study of CD8+CD57+ T cells in acquired aplastic anemia (dated by TCRdb to the late 2010s). Sequenced using an Illumina HiSeq 2000. Genomic DNA was used as template for profiling of TCR beta VDJ combinations and CDR3 sequences. TCRdb applied fastp at Q25 and MiXCR to the public reads, then kept only in-frame beta chains. Rows are combined by CDR3 protein, so each entry shows the most common genes and DNA. A total of about 170,000 distinct CDR3 sequences appear in this sample, approximately 43% of them only once. Together, the top ten hold around 0.96% of the sample. The sample taken for sequencing was sorted CD4+, CD8+, or CD8+CD57+ T cells (not recorded which) from PBMCs. The source is a human donor in good health.

This clonotype was observed many times. The rearrangement joins TRBV25-1 to TRBJ1-2; D is unresolved. The CDR3 is 12 amino acids. Deletions cut 3 bases from V and 3 bases from J, with 5 bases between. CDR1 and CDR2 from the germline V gene are MGHDK and SYGVNS. CDR3 nucleotide sequence: TGTGCCAGCAGTGATTATGACTATGGCTACACCTTC. Residues: CASSDYDYGYTF.

Only a few counts were recorded for this clonotype. The V and J genes are TRBV27 and TRBJ1-5; possible D gene TRBD1, 5 bases. Looked up from germline, CDR1 is MNHEY and CDR2 is SMNVEV (reference sequence). V lost 6 bases to trimming and J lost 1 base, with 10 bases between them. The CDR3 is 14 amino acids. The CDR3 nucleotides read TGTGCCAGCAGCCACCGGGACAGCAATCAGCCCCAGCATTTT. Residues: CASSHRDSNQPQHF.

As for this clonotype: This likely comes from a read error, as the CDR3 has no conserved phenylalanine or tryptophan at its end. The limits of the CDR3 on the DNA are not certain, so only TCRdb's listed CDR3 is given. V usage is TRBV5-5 and J usage is TRBJ2-7. Germline loops: CDR1 SGHKS, CDR2 YYEKEE (reference sequence). The CDR3 is 12 amino acids in total, end residues counted. CDR3 residues: CASSYQYYEQSL.

This chain links TRBV18 with TRBJ2-1; 11 bases fit TRBD2. V lost 5 bases and J lost 11; bases outside the gene matches: 11. Germline assignment: CDR1 KGHSH and CDR2 LQKENI. The CDR3 consists of 15 residues. The CDR3: CASSTTTGLAEKQFF. CDR3 DNA: TGTGCCAGCTCAACTACGACGGGACTAGCGGAAAAGCAGTTCTTC.

The chain joins TRBV15 to TRBJ2-6; no clear D. This CDR3 is 16 amino acids long. V dropped 1 base and J dropped 0 bases, with 7 bases sitting between them. The germline V gene has CDR1 LNHNV and CDR2 YYDKDF (reference sequence). The DNA for the CDR3 is TGTGCCACCAGCAGAGGCTTCTCCTCTGGGGCCAACGTCCTGACTTTC. Amino acid sequence: CATSRGFSSGANVLTF. Full variable domain (outside the CDR3, taken from reference TRBV15 and TRBJ2-6): DAMVIQNPRYQVTQFGKPVTLSCSQTLNHNVMYWYQQKSSQAPKLLFHYYDKDFNNEADTPDNFQSRRPNTSFCFLDIRSPGLGDTAMYLCATSRGFSSGANVLTFGAGSRLTVL.

A word on this clonotype: One end of the junction is discordant with germline, which a read error may explain. The chain uses TRBV4-3 and TRBJ1-3, with D possibly being TRBD1 (5 bases). CDR1 and CDR2 (germline): LGHNA, YSLEER. CDR3 length equals 13 residues. CDR3 in amino acids: CASSLGGGSPALF. CDR3 nucleotides: TGCGCCAGCAGCCTTGGGGGGGGTTCACCGGCCCTTTTT.

The chain uses TRBV4-2 and TRBJ2-1; TRBD1 aligns across 9 bases. There are 16 residues in the CDR3. CDR1 is LGHNA and CDR2 is YNFKEQ in the germline V gene. Trimming removed 5 bases from V and 1 base from J; junction bases left unmatched: 6. CDR3 sequence: CASSTTGTGSYNEQFF. The CDR3 region has the DNA TGTGCCAGCAGCACAACCGGGACAGGGTCCTACAATGAGCAGTTCTTC.

The chain is built from TRBV7-9 and TRBJ1-6; D unclear. The CDR3 runs to 12 residues. Trimming took off 5 bases at V and 10 bases at J, with 9 bases between the two ends. Germline CDR1 and CDR2: SEHNR and FQNEAQ (reference sequence). CDR3 residues: CASSNESSPLHF. DNA for the CDR3: TGTGCCAGCAGCAACGAGAGCTCACCCCTCCACTTT.

This clonotype was picked up many times. The CDR3 coding sequence is TGTGCCAGCAGTGAAGGACAGGGGGTACGGAGCAATCAGCCCCAGCATTTT. It translates to CASSEGQGVRSNQPQHF. The chain is built from TRBV2 and TRBJ1-5; 9 bases agree with TRBD1. The CDR3 contains 17 residues. The J segment lost 1 base and the V segment lost 1 base, leaving 5 bases of the junction unmatched. CDR1 is SNHLY and CDR2 is FYNNEI in the germline V gene.

This sequence joins TRBV24-1 and TRBJ2-3; the D gene is possibly TRBD2 (5 bases). The CDR3 sequence is 16 residues long. The germline V gene has CDR1 KGHDR and CDR2 SFDVKD. V lost 0 bases and J 3 bases, leaving 12 bases between the germline ends. The CDR3 loop reads CATSDLQFGGTDTQYF. The CDR3 bases are TGTGCCACCAGTGATTTGCAATTTGGCGGGACAGATACGCAGTATTTT.

The chain uses TRBV15 and TRBJ1-2; D is possibly TRBD1 (6 bases). Germline V lookup: CDR1 LNHNV, CDR2 YYDKDF (reference sequence). With 0 bases removed from V and 10 bases from J, the gap between germline ends came to 18 bases. The length of the CDR3 is 15 residues. CDR3 sequence (DNA): TGTGCCACCAGCAGAGAGATCCTGATGGGGGGCACCTACACCTTC. Its translation is CATSREILMGGTYTF.

This clonotype has a count of ten or more. This rearrangement joins TRBV2 to TRBJ1-4; no clear D. V lost 3 bases, J lost 3 bases, and 8 bases lay in between. Germline CDR1 is SNHLY and CDR2 is FYNNEI. The CDR3 loop spans 14 amino acids. The CDR3 protein is CASSDWEPNEKLFF. The CDR3, as DNA: TGTGCCAGCAGTGATTGGGAACCTAATGAAAAACTGTTTTTT.

Comments on this clonotype: This may be a read error: a much more frequent sequence differs by one nucleotide. The J gene is TRBJ2-5, the V gene TRBV5-1; D unresolved. V was cut by 5 bases and J by 2 bases, with 10 bases left in between. This CDR3 has 13 amino acids. Per germline, CDR1 SGHRS and CDR2 YFSETQ. CDR3 nucleotides: TGCGCCAGCAGATATGGGTATCAAGAGACCCAGTACTTC. Its translation: CASRYGYQETQYF.

This sequence joins TRBV19 and TRBJ2-2; tentatively, D is TRBD2 (5 bases). The CDR3 is 15 residues long. Per the germline V gene, CDR1 is LNHDA and CDR2 is SQIVND (reference sequence). Between the trimmed V and J ends, which lost 9 bases and 3 bases, there was a span of 17 bases. The DNA of the CDR3 is TGTGCCAGCCCTCCGCGACGGGGTCACACCGGGGAGCTGTTTTTT. Translation gives CASPPRRGHTGELFF.

This clonotype turned up a few times. A clone one base away is much larger, so this may be a read error. J is TRBJ1-3 and V is TRBV5-1; no definite D call. CDR3 length: 15 residues. CDR1 and CDR2 (germline): SGHRS, YFSETQ. The CDR3 region has the DNA TGCGCCAGCAGCTTGGAAGGAGTCTACGGAAACACCACATATTTT. Protein sequence: CASSLEGVYGNTTYF.

This clonotype appeared many times. The gene calls are TRBV19 and TRBJ1-6, with D perhaps TRBD1 (5 bases). This CDR3 has 15 amino acids. Germline V gene data show CDR1 as LNHDA and CDR2 as SQIVND (reference sequence). Trimming cost V 7 bases and J 4 bases, with 14 bases left between them. CDR3 residues: CASTRRQTYNSPLHF. The CDR3 region has the DNA TGTGCCAGTACCCGGAGACAGACTTATAATTCACCCCTCCACTTT.

The CDR3 nucleotides are TGTGCCAGCACCCGAGCGGGAGACACGTACGAGCAGTACTTC. Its translation: CASTRAGDTYEQYF. V gene TRBV11-2 combines with J gene TRBJ2-7; 8 positions match TRBD2. CDR1 is SGHAT, CDR2 FQNNGV, per germline. The ends lost 7 bases at V and 4 bases at J; junction bases unmatched: 9. This CDR3 is built from 14 residues.

The chain couples TRBV2 to TRBJ2-5; 13 bases map to TRBD2. The CDR3 extends over 16 amino acids. Trimming removed 5 bases from V and 2 bases from J; junction bases left unmatched: 5. Germline CDR1 and CDR2: SNHLY and FYNNEI. The CDR3 nucleotides are TGTGCCAGCAGTAACCCGGGACTAGCGGGACAAGAGACCCAGTACTTC. Translating gives CASSNPGLAGQETQYF.

This clonotype was recorded many times. V is TRBV25-1 and J is TRBJ1-3; 10 bases map to TRBD1. The CDR3 consists of 15 residues. V shed 2 bases, J shed 8 bases, and the junction held 6 bases outside the gene matches. Germline V CDR1 and CDR2: MGHDK, SYGVNS. The CDR3 protein is CASSETGTGVDTIYF. The DNA for the CDR3 is TGTGCCAGCAGTGAAACGGGGACAGGGGTGGACACCATATATTTT.

This clonotype was seen more than once but under ten times. The chain joins TRBV19 to TRBJ1-4; possibly TRBD1 for D (5 bases). The CDR3 runs 18 residues. The V gene lost 0 bases and the J gene lost 14 bases, with 28 bases spanning the gap. The germline V gene encodes CDR1 LNHDA and CDR2 SQIVND (reference sequence). In nucleotides, the CDR3 is TGTGCCAGTAGTATAGAGACCTCACGACAGACACCCTCTGCCCGGCTGTTTTTT. The encoded protein is CASSIETSRQTPSARLFF.

This clonotype has ten or more counts. The chain is built from TRBV20-1 and TRBJ1-6; the D is unclear. Germline assignment: CDR1 DFQATT and CDR2 SNEGSKA (reference sequence). The CDR3 runs to 12 residues. V was cut by 0 bases and J by 8 bases, with 5 bases left in between. CDR3 in amino acids: CSARDRDSPLHF. The CDR3 nucleotides read TGCAGTGCTAGAGATCGGGATTCACCCCTCCACTTT.

This clonotype was seen repeatedly, ten times or more. The J gene is TRBJ2-3, the V gene TRBV24-1; D gene unclear. CDR1 and CDR2 (germline): KGHDR, SFDVKD. This CDR3 has 14 residues. The V gene lost 3 bases and the J gene lost 3 bases, with 9 bases spanning the gap. The CDR3: CATSDPTDTDTQYF. CDR3 DNA: TGTGCCACCAGTGATCCCACAGATACAGATACGCAGTATTTT.

The rearrangement joins TRBV19 to TRBJ2-7; D remains unclear. Germline V CDR1 and CDR2: LNHDA, SQIVND (reference sequence). This CDR3 is 12 amino acids long. Trimming removed 6 bases from V and 1 base from J, with 7 bases in between. This CDR3 reads CASRDGSYEQYF. CDR3 sequence (DNA): TGTGCCAGTAGGGACGGTTCCTACGAGCAGTACTTC.

The chain has TRBV19 and TRBJ1-6, with TRBD1 matching over 7 bases. V was pared by 6 bases and J by 6 bases, with 5 bases of the junction left unmatched. The CDR3 runs 14 residues. Looked up from germline, CDR1 is LNHDA and CDR2 is SQIVND (reference sequence). In nucleotides, the CDR3 is TGTGCCAGTAGCATACGGGACAGTAATTCACCCCTCCACTTT. This encodes CASSIRDSNSPLHF. Drawing the rest from reference TRBV19 and TRBJ1-6, the complete variable domain is DGGITQSPKYLFRKEGQNVTLSCEQNLNHDAMYWYRQDPGQGLRLIYYSQIVNDFQKGDIAEGYSVSREKKESFPLTVTSAQKNPTAFYLCASSIRDSNSPLHFGNGTRLTVT.

The V gene is TRBV2, the J gene TRBJ2-3; 8 bases map to TRBD2. Germline loops: CDR1 SNHLY, CDR2 FYNNEI. Losses at the gene ends were 4 bases for V and 6 bases for J; bases not matched to a gene: 3. This CDR3 is built from 13 residues. Here the CDR3 reads CASSGAGVDTQYF. The CDR3 nucleotides are TGTGCCAGCAGTGGAGCGGGAGTGGATACGCAGTATTTT.